This T cell receptor beta chain was identified during a study of blood T cell repertoires in COVID-19. Study-wide background: COVID-19 samples collected from the United States, Italy and Spain covered acute and convalescent phases. Nucleic acid was either cDNA or gDNA, and it came from T cells, B-cell-depleted T cells, or PBMCs.

In the original analysis: Amplification with reference gene primers provided the estimates of nucleated cell counts. Measured with immunoSEQ multiplex PCR; TCRdb has only the in-frame clones, and not every one. That table supplies the V and J calls and clone size; D and trimming were determined from the DNA. The sample has about 270,000 clones; roughly 85% are singletons. V shed 4 bases, J shed 6 bases, and the junction held 4 bases outside the gene matches. Germline assignment: CDR1 LNHDA and CDR2 SQIVND (reference sequence). This CDR3 spans 13 amino acids. The specimen was peripheral blood. The chain carries TRBV19 and TRBJ2-7; TRBD1 matches 9 bases. The TCR originated in a woman aged 45-65 years who had recovered from COVID-19. As DNA, the CDR3 is TGTGCCAGTAGTACCGGGACAGGGTCCGAGCAGTACTTC. Its protein product is CASSTGTGSEQYF.